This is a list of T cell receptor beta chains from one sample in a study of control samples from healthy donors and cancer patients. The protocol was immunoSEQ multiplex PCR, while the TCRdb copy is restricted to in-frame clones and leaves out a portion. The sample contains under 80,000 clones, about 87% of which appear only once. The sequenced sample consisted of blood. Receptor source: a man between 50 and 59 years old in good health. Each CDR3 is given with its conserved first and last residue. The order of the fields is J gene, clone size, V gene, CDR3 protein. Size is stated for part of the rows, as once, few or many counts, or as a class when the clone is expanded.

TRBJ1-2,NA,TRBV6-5,CASCYQVGDYGYTF
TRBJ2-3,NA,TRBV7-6,CASSYNGPDTQYF
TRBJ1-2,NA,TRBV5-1,CASSLEVPGTGGRGYTF
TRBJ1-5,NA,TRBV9,CASSVGPGNQPQHF
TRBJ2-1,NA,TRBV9,CASSAHWDNEQFF
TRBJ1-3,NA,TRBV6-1,CASSASWGGSGNTIYF
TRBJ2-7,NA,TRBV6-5,CASRMTSGPWEQYF
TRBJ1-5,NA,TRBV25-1,CASSDGRYGLPQHF
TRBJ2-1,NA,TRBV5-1,CASSWTSGASSYNEQFF
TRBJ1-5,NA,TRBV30,CAWGTDSNQPQHF
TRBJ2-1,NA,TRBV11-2,CASSPDLRVNEQFF
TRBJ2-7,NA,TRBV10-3,CAISDSGTGRGQYF
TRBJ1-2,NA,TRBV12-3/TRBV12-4,CASSGSSNYGYTF
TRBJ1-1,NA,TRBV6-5,CASSPLLGRTTEAFF
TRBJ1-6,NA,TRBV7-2,CASTFLGENSPLHF
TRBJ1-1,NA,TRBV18,CASSPNMNTEAFF
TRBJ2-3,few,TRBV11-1,CASSLDIYTDTQYF
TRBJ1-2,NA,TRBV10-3,CAISDPSTGPYGYTF
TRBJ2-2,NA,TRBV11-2,CASSADGYTGELFF
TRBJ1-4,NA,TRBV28,CASSLPGQGNEKLFF
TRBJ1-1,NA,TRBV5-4,CASSSPIKGNTEAFF
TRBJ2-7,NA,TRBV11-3,CASSRGPSSYEQYF
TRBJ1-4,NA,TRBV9,CASSAGDLYEKLFF
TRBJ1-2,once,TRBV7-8,CASSLRTGDLSGYTF
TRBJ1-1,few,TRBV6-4,CASSDSQNTEAFF
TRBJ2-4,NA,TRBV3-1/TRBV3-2,CASSHKNIQYF
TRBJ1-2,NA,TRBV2,CASRDRGRCTF
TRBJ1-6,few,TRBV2,CASSLNPNSPLHF
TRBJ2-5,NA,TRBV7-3,CASSLPGLETQYF
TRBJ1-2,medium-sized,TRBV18,CASSLDRGVEGYTF
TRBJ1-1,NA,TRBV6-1,CASSESDRTEAFF
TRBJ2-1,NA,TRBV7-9,CASSPRLAGVSNEQFF
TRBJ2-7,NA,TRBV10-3,CAISGSTGVYEQYF
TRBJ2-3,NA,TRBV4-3,CASSQDLGADTQYF
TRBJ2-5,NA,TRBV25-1,CASRGQVGETQYF
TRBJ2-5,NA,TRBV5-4,CASSLVAGSTQYF
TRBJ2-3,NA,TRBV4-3,CASSQDKSGGASDTQYF
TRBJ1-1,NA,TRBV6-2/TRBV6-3,CASSYTEGAGTEAFF
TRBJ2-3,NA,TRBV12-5,CASGLVDREDTQYF